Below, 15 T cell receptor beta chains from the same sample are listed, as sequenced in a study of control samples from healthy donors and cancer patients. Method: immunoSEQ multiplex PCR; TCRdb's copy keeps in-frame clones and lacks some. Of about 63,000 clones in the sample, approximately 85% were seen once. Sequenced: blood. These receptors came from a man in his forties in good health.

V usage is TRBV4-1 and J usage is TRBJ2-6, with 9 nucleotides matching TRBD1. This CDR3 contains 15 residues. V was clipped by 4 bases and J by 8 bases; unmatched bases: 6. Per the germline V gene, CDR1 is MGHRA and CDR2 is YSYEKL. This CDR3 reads CASSLRQGGTNVLTF. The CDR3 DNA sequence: TGCGCCAGCAGCCTAAGACAGGGGGGAACCAACGTCCTGACTTTC.

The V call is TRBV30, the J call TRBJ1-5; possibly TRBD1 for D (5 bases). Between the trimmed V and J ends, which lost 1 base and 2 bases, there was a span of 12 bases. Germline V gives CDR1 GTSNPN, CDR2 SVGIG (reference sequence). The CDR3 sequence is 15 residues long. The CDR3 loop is CAWSDRGGGNQPQHF. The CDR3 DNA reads TGTGCCTGGAGTGACCGGGGAGGGGGCAATCAGCCCCAGCATTTT.

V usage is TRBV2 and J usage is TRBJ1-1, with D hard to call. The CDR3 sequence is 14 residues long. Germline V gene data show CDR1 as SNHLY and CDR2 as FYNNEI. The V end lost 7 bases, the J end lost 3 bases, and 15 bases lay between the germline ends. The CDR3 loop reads CASTGSLIDTEAFF. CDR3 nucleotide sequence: TGTGCCAGCACTGGGAGTTTAATCGACACTGAAGCTTTCTTT.

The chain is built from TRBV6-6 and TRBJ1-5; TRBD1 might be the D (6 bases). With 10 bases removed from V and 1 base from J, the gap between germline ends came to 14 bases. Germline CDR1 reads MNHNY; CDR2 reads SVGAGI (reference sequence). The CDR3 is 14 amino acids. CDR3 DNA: TGTGCCATCCGTCAGGGGCTGAGCAATCAGCCCCAGCATTTT. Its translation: CAIRQGLSNQPQHF.

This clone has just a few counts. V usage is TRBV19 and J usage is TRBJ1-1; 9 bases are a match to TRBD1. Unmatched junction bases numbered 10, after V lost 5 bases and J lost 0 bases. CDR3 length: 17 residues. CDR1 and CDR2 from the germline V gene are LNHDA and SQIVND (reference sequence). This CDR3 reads CASSSRTGVTMNTEAFF. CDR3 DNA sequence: TGTGCCAGTAGTTCAAGGACAGGGGTAACAATGAACACTGAAGCTTTCTTT. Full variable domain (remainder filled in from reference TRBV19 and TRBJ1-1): DGGITQSPKYLFRKEGQNVTLSCEQNLNHDAMYWYRQDPGQGLRLIYYSQIVNDFQKGDIAEGYSVSREKKESFPLTVTSAQKNPTAFYLCASSSRTGVTMNTEAFFGQGTRLTVV.

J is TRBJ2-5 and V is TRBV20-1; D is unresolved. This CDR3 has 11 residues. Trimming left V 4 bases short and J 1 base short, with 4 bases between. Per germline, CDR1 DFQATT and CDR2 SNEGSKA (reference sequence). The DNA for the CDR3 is TGCAGTGCTATAATCCAAGAGACCCAGTACTTC. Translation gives CSAIIQETQYF.

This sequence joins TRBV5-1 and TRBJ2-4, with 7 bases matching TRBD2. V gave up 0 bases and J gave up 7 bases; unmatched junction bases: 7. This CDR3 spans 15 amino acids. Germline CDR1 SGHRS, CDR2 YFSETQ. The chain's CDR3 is CASSLAWGTTNIQYF. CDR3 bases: TGCGCCAGCAGCTTGGCCTGGGGGACTACCAACATTCAGTACTTC.

The CDR3 loop is CASREPTGLGATDTQYF. In DNA, the CDR3 is TGTGCCAGCAGAGAACCGACAGGGTTGGGGGCCACAGATACGCAGTATTTT. The chain couples TRBV27 to TRBJ2-3, with TRBD1 identical over 7 bases. This CDR3 spans 17 amino acids. CDR1 is MNHEY, CDR2 SMNVEV, per germline (reference sequence). J lost 2 bases, V lost 6 bases, and 14 bases had no gene match.

The CDR3 loop reads CASSEYRASEAFF. The DNA for the CDR3 is TGTGCCAGCAGTGAATATCGCGCGTCTGAAGCTTTCTTT. V gene TRBV25-1 combines with J gene TRBJ1-1; D not resolved. This CDR3 is 13 amino acids long. The germline CDR1 and CDR2 sequences are MGHDK and SYGVNS. Trimming shortened V by 0 bases and J by 6 bases, and 8 bases separated the two germline ends.

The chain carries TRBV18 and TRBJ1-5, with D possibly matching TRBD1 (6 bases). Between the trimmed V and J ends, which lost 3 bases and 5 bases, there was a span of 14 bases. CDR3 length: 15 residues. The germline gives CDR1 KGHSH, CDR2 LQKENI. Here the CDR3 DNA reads TGTGCCAGCTCACCTGAGGGGGGTTCGGATCAGCCCCAGCATTTT. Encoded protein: CASSPEGGSDQPQHF.

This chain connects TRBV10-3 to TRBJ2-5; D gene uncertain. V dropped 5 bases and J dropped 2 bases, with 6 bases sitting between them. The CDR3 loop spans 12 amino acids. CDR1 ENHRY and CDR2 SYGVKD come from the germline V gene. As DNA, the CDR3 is TGTGCCATCAGTCAAAAACAAGAGACCCAGTACTTC. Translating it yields CAISQKQETQYF.

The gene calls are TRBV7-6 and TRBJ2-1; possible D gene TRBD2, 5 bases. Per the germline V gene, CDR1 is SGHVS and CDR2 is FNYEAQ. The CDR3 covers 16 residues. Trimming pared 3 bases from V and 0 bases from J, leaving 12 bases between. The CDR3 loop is CASSLDGLSSYNEQFF. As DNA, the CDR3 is TGTGCCAGCAGCTTGGATGGACTTAGCTCCTACAATGAGCAGTTCTTC.

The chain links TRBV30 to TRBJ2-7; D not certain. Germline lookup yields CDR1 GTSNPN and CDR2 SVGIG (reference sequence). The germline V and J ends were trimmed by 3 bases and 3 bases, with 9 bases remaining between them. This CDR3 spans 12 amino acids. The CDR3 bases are TGTGCCTGGAGATTGGGAAGCTACGAGCAGTACTTC. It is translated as CAWRLGSYEQYF.

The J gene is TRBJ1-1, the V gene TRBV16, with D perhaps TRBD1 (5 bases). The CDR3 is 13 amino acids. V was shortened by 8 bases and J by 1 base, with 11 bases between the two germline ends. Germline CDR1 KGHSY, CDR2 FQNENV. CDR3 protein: CASRGHPNTEAFF. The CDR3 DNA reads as TGTGCCAGCCGAGGACACCCGAACACTGAAGCTTTCTTT.

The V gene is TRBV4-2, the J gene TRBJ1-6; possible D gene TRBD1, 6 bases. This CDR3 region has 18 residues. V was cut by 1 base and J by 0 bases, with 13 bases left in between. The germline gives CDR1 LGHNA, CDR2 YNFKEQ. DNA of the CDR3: TGTGCCAGCAGCCAAGGCCAGGGGATGAGCTCCTATAATTCACCCCTCCACTTT. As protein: CASSQGQGMSSYNSPLHF.